The 3 T cell receptor beta chains given below trace back to one sample, sequenced in a study of glioma-infiltrating T cells. Amplification of TCR alpha and beta CDR3 regions from RNA used iRepertoire nested multiplex PCR. TCRdb reprocessed the multiplex PCR reads via MiXCR and lists one record per CDR3 protein. This sample carries roughly 200,000 distinct CDR3 sequences, around 40% of them seen once, and the ten largest clones take over 4%. Sequenced: glioma tissue, nonneoplastic brain tissue, or PBMCs (not recorded which). These receptors were collected from a human donor with low-grade glioma or glioblastoma, undergoing nonglioma brain surgery, or in good health (not recorded which).

This clonotype was seen only a few times. The chain joins TRBV4-1 to TRBJ2-7; the D gene is possibly TRBD1 (5 bases). Trimming took off 2 bases at V and 2 bases at J, with 16 bases between the two ends. CDR1 MGHRA and CDR2 YSYEKL come from the germline V gene. CDR3 length: 16 amino acids. CDR3 DNA sequence: TGCGCCAGCAGCCAAACATTGACAGAAAGTACCTACGAGCAGTACTTC. It is translated as CASSQTLTESTYEQYF.

In regard to this clonotype: This sequence may be a read error, since a much larger clone differs from it by one base. The chain has TRBV7-8 and TRBJ2-7; TRBD2 matches at 9 bases. This CDR3 comprises 15 residues. Germline V gene sequence: CDR1 SGHVS, CDR2 FQNEAQ. The CDR3 DNA reads TGTGACAGCAGGAAGGAGGCTAGCGGGACCTACGAGCAGTACTTC. Translation: CDSRKEASGTYEQYF.

The chain employs TRBV19 and TRBJ2-3, with TRBD2 as a possible D gene (6 bases). The germline V and J ends were trimmed by 11 bases and 3 bases, with 15 bases remaining between them. The CDR3 covers 13 residues. The germline V gene has CDR1 LNHDA and CDR2 SQIVND (reference sequence). Here the CDR3 reads CASKGRETDTQYF. CDR3 bases: TGTGCCTCCAAGGGGCGGGAAACAGATACGCAGTATTTT.